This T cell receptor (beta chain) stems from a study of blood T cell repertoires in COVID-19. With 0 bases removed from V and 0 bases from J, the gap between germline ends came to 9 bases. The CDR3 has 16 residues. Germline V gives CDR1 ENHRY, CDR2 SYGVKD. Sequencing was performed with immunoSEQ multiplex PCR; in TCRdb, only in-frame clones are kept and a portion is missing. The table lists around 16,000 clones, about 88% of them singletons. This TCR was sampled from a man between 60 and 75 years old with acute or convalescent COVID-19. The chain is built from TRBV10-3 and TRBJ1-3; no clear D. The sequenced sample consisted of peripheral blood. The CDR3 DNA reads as TGTGCCATCAGTGAGTCCGCGGGTTACTCTGGAAACACCATATATTTT. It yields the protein CAISESAGYSGNTIYF.